This T cell receptor beta chain originates from a study of T cell responses to AZD1222 COVID-19 vaccine. General study points: Among those given AZD1222, only five or six were seropositive at baseline. Donors were chiefly white British, with a greater number of females, and clonal diversity was perhaps underestimated.

This clone came up once. What it binds is not known. The repertoire was sequenced with immunoSEQ multiplex PCR; TCRdb's copy has only in-frame clones and lacks some. The table includes roughly 160,000 clones, around nine tenths detected once. V was cut by 0 bases and J by 8 bases, with 16 bases left in between. This CDR3 spans 15 amino acids. Germline V gene lookup returns CDR1 LGHNA and CDR2 YSLEER. The TCR was taken from an adult in good health. V gene TRBV4-3 combines with J gene TRBJ1-2; D perhaps matches TRBD1 (6 bases). The sequenced sample was peripheral blood, obtained on day 0 of AZD1222 vaccination. The CDR3 is CASSQDPTGLSGYTF. For the CDR3, the DNA is TGCGCCAGCAGCCAAGACCCAACAGGGCTTAGCGGCTACACCTTC.